The 8 T cell receptor beta chains below were found in one sample sequenced in a study of cytomegalovirus exposure and HLA in healthy donors. The PCR was carried out with 60 Vbeta primers and 13 Jbeta primers. Produced via immunoSEQ multiplex PCR; TCRdb's table is partial and in-frame only. This sample has roughly 140,000 clones, with more than 70% found just once. Sequenced: PBMCs. All receptors come from a woman in her thirties or forties in good health and CMV-seronegative.

This clone occurred a few times. This sequence joins TRBV6-1 and TRBJ1-5; a weak D match, TRBD1 (5 bases). The CDR3 has 14 amino acids. Deletions cut 4 bases from V and 9 bases from J, with 16 bases between. Per the germline V gene, CDR1 is MNHNS and CDR2 is SASEGT. The CDR3 sequence: CASSAHQGPGPQHF. In DNA, the CDR3 is TGTGCCAGCAGTGCCCACCAGGGTCCGGGGCCCCAGCATTTT.

The V gene is TRBV5-1, the J gene TRBJ1-1; D possibly corresponds to TRBD1 (6 bases). Germline lookup yields CDR1 SGHRS and CDR2 YFSETQ. Trimming cost V 4 bases and J 3 bases, with 13 bases left between them. CDR3 length: 14 residues. CDR3 protein: CASSLTGSDTEAFF. The CDR3 DNA reads TGCGCCAGCAGCCTAACAGGGTCGGACACTGAAGCTTTCTTT.

V gene TRBV19 combines with J gene TRBJ2-1; D is unclear. V was clipped by 3 bases and J by 3 bases, with 3 bases between them. The CDR3 spans 12 residues. Germline V gives CDR1 LNHDA, CDR2 SQIVND (reference sequence). The CDR3 DNA reads as TGTGCCAGTAGTATCCGCTACAATGAGCAGTTCTTC. This gives the protein CASSIRYNEQFF. The full variable domain, rest sourced from reference TRBV19 and TRBJ2-1, is DGGITQSPKYLFRKEGQNVTLSCEQNLNHDAMYWYRQDPGQGLRLIYYSQIVNDFQKGDIAEGYSVSREKKESFPLTVTSAQKNPTAFYLCASSIRYNEQFFGPGTRLTVL.

The CDR3 protein is CASSQRQTGAGQPQHF. CDR3 coding DNA: TGTGCCAGCAGCCAACGACAAACAGGGGCGGGACAGCCCCAGCATTTT. The rearrangement uses TRBV4-2 and TRBJ1-5, with 7 bases aligning to TRBD1. The CDR3 has 16 amino acids. V shed 2 bases and J 7 bases; nucleotides not matched to a gene: 11. Germline V gives CDR1 LGHNA, CDR2 YNFKEQ.

This clone has only one observation. The chain carries TRBV7-8 and TRBJ1-2; 10 bases are a match to TRBD1. V trimming: 5 bases; J trimming: 3 bases; junction bases outside the gene matches: 9. Germline loops: CDR1 SGHVS, CDR2 FQNEAQ. The CDR3 contains 16 residues. CDR3 sequence reads: CASSLGWDRGDYGYTF. CDR3 DNA: TGTGCCAGCAGCCTAGGATGGGACAGGGGAGACTATGGCTACACCTTC.

This clone was detected only a few times. The CDR3 nucleotides read TGTGCCAGCAGTGAAGTGGGACACCTGAACACTGAAGCTTTCTTT. Translation gives CASSEVGHLNTEAFF. The V call is TRBV25-1, the J call TRBJ1-1; weak D call: TRBD1 (6 bases). Trimming removed 2 bases at V and 0 bases at J, with 10 bases between. Germline V CDR1 and CDR2: MGHDK, SYGVNS. The CDR3 has 15 amino acids.

V gene TRBV5-4 combines with J gene TRBJ2-1; TRBD1 aligns across 7 bases. The V and J ends lost 5 bases and 4 bases, in that order; junction bases with no gene match: 6. CDR3 length: 14 residues. Germline loops: CDR1 SGHNT, CDR2 YYREEE (reference sequence). The CDR3 sequence: CASSRGQYYNEQFF. The CDR3 coding sequence is TGTGCCAGCAGTCGGGGACAGTATTACAATGAGCAGTTCTTC.

This clone was observed a handful of times. The chain couples TRBV13 to TRBJ1-1, with a possible D match to TRBD1 (5 bases). The V and J ends lost 6 bases and 8 bases respectively, with 13 bases between them. Germline-derived CDR1 and CDR2 are PRHDT and FYEKMQ (reference sequence). This CDR3 contains 12 residues. CDR3 sequence (DNA): TGTGCCAGCAGTAGGCAGGGAGGGGAAGCTTTCTTT. This translates into CASSRQGGEAFF.